A single sample gave rise to the 29 T cell receptor beta chains below, sequenced in a study of CXCR3-negative and CXCR3-positive naive CD8 T cells. The method, 5' RACE with UMI labels, was used to prepare the TRB cDNA libraries. From its re-call of the 5' RACE reads, TCRdb lists each CDR3 protein once, without DNA. The repertoire table contains over 40,000 distinct CDR3 sequences. Sequencing was done on a sample of naive CXCR3- CD8+ T cells from blood. The subset here: CD45RO-CCR7+CD27+CD95- naive CD8+ T cells lacking CXCR3 (TNR3-). These TCRs come from a human donor in good health. Some clones in this sample may be carry-over from other donors' samples.

The genes are TRBV15 and TRBJ1-6. Germline loops: CDR1 LNHNV, CDR2 YYDKDF (reference sequence). The CDR3 has 16 residues. The CDR3 is CATSTTNRNYNSPLHF.

The J gene is TRBJ2-3, the V gene TRBV28; TCRdb outputs TRBD1, but without DNA this stays unchecked. Germline lookup yields CDR1 MDHEN and CDR2 SYDVKM. This CDR3 spans 15 amino acids. CDR3 residues: CASSPGQGSTDTQYF.

The V call is TRBV14, the J call TRBJ2-1; the TRBD1 assignment by TCRdb is unverifiable without DNA. The V gene's germline CDR1 is SGHDN and CDR2 FVKESK. The length of the CDR3 is 13 residues. Here the CDR3 reads CASSHLGGNEQFF.

The rearrangement links TRBV7-2 to TRBJ2-1. Germline V lookup: CDR1 SGHTA, CDR2 FQGNSA. The CDR3 is made up of 13 amino acids. The CDR3 spells CASSLVGSREQFF.

The chain carries TRBV5-1 and TRBJ2-7. Germline CDR1 SGHRS, CDR2 YFSETQ. The length of the CDR3 is 13 residues. CDR3 region: CASSLGNTYEQYF.

This clonotype is classed as medium-sized (0.01 to 0.1%) by frequency. V gene TRBV4-3 combines with J gene TRBJ2-7. Looked up from germline, CDR1 is LGHNA and CDR2 is YSLEER. The CDR3 has 15 amino acids. This chain's CDR3 is CASSQDRSINYEQYF.

The chain links TRBV15 to TRBJ2-7; TCRdb indicates TRBD1, and absent DNA this call remains unverified. Germline assignment: CDR1 LNHNV and CDR2 YYDKDF (reference sequence). CDR3 length: 14 amino acids. This CDR3 reads CATSSGGTNYEQYF.

The V and J genes are TRBV5-1 and TRBJ1-1; no DNA is available, so the TRBD1 call from TCRdb remains unchecked. Germline lookup yields CDR1 SGHRS and CDR2 YFSETQ. This CDR3 is built from 15 residues. This CDR3 reads CASSLDRGGSTEAFF. Filled out from reference TRBV5-1 and TRBJ1-1, the complete variable domain reads KAGVTQTPRYLIKTRGQQVTLSCSPISGHRSVSWYQQTPGQGLQFLFEYFSETQRNKGNFPGRFSGRQFSNSRSEMNVSTLELGDSALYLCASSLDRGGSTEAFFGQGTRLTVV.

The rearrangement joins TRBV19 to TRBJ1-1. CDR3 length: 13 residues. Germline V gene lookup returns CDR1 LNHDA and CDR2 SQIVND (reference sequence). CDR3 in amino acids: CASSIRKNTEAFF. The full variable domain, in which reference TRBV19 and TRBJ1-1 provide the parts outside the CDR3, is DGGITQSPKYLFRKEGQNVTLSCEQNLNHDAMYWYRQDPGQGLRLIYYSQIVNDFQKGDIAEGYSVSREKKESFPLTVTSAQKNPTAFYLCASSIRKNTEAFFGQGTRLTVV.

The rearrangement links TRBV6-4 to TRBJ2-2. Germline assignment: CDR1 MRHNA and CDR2 SNTAGT. The CDR3 has 12 residues. The CDR3 sequence: CASSDSTGELFF.

This chain joins TRBV29-1 and TRBJ2-3; TCRdb returns TRBD2, unconfirmable since there is no DNA. Germline CDR1 and CDR2: SQVTM and ANQGSEA. The CDR3 runs 17 residues. CDR3 residues: CSVEDGGLGYFTDTQCF.

V gene TRBV9 combines with J gene TRBJ2-5. Per germline, CDR1 SGDLS and CDR2 YYNGEE. This CDR3 is built from 13 residues. The CDR3 spells CASSVAAEETQYF. The variable domain in full, with the rest retrieved from reference TRBV9 and TRBJ2-5, is DSGVTQTPKHLITATGQRVTLRCSPRSGDLSVYWYQQSLDQGLQFLIQYYNGEERAKGNILERFSAQQFPDLHSELNLSSLELGDSALYFCASSVAAEETQYFGPGTRLLVL.

The chain is built from TRBV29-1 and TRBJ2-1; TCRdb's D call, TRBD1, is unchecked because there is no DNA. There are 14 residues in the CDR3. Germline CDR1 SQVTM, CDR2 ANQGSEA. The CDR3 is CSVVGTRSYNEQFF.

This chain links TRBV6-2 or TRBV6-3 with TRBJ2-2. Germline-derived CDR1 and CDR2 are MNHEY and SVGEGT. The CDR3 covers 14 residues. This chain's CDR3 is CASSYGRNTGELFF.

This chain joins TRBV27 and TRBJ2-7; the TCRdb D gene call, TRBD1, has no DNA to confirm it. CDR1 and CDR2 from the germline V gene are MNHEY and SMNVEV (reference sequence). The CDR3 is 15 amino acids. The CDR3 protein is CASSLPPGPGGEQYF.

J is TRBJ2-7 and V is TRBV12-3 or TRBV12-4; TCRdb's D call of TRBD2 is untestable without DNA. CDR3 length: 14 residues. CDR3 sequence: CASSFGLDSYEQYF.

The chain uses TRBV11-1 and TRBJ2-5; the D call of TRBD1 rests on TCRdb alone, since no DNA is present to check it. Germline V gives CDR1 SGHAT, CDR2 FQDESV (reference sequence). The CDR3 sequence is 14 residues long. CDR3: CASKGQGLIETQYF.

The chain couples TRBV7-8 to TRBJ1-5. In germline, CDR1 is SGHVS, CDR2 FQNEAQ. This CDR3 is 15 amino acids long. Here the CDR3 reads CASSLEYDPNQPQHF. The variable domain in full, with the rest retrieved from reference TRBV7-8 and TRBJ1-5, is GAGVSQSPRYKVAKRGQDVALRCDPISGHVSLFWYQQALGQGPEFLTYFQNEAQLDKSGLPSDRFFAERPEGSVSTLKIQRTQQEDSAVYLCASSLEYDPNQPQHFGDGTRLSIL.

The chain uses TRBV4-3 and TRBJ2-7; lacking DNA, the TRBD2 call made by TCRdb goes unchecked. There are 14 residues in the CDR3. Germline V gene data show CDR1 as LGHNA and CDR2 as YSLEER. CDR3 residues: CASSQGEETYEQYF.

The chain couples TRBV29-1 to TRBJ2-7. The CDR3 length is 14 residues. Looked up from germline, CDR1 is SQVTM and CDR2 is ANQGSEA. The CDR3 loop is CSVEDRGQNYEQYF.

This chain joins TRBV15 and TRBJ2-7; TCRdb's D call, TRBD1, is unchecked because there is no DNA. The germline CDR1 and CDR2 sequences are LNHNV and YYDKDF (reference sequence). This CDR3 is built from 13 residues. CDR3 region: CATSRVGADEQYF.

The chain couples TRBV14 to TRBJ2-7; there is no DNA to check the TCRdb D call of TRBD2. The V gene's germline CDR1 is SGHDN and CDR2 FVKESK. The CDR3 spans 13 residues. The chain's CDR3 is CASSQGLSYEQYF.

This sequence joins TRBV4-3 and TRBJ1-1. The CDR3 contains 14 residues. Germline V gene data show CDR1 as LGHNA and CDR2 as YSLEER. CDR3 residues: CASSQDYRNTEAFF.

The gene calls are TRBV29-1 and TRBJ2-2; TCRdb's D call, TRBD2, is unchecked because there is no DNA. The CDR3 contains 15 residues. Germline lookup yields CDR1 SQVTM and CDR2 ANQGSEA. The CDR3 loop reads CSVAGGPRSTGELFF.

The chain links TRBV12-3 or TRBV12-4 to TRBJ1-4; without DNA, the TCRdb call of TRBD1 cannot be checked. The CDR3 spans 15 residues. The CDR3 loop is CASSFDRGRGEKLFF.

This chain's CDR3 is CASSLFSADTQYF. The rearrangement joins TRBV7-6 to TRBJ2-3. Germline-derived CDR1 and CDR2 are SGHVS and FNYEAQ. This CDR3 comprises 13 residues.

The chain links TRBV7-9 to TRBJ2-1; the TCRdb D gene call, TRBD1, has no DNA to confirm it. Germline CDR1 reads SEHNR; CDR2 reads FQNEAQ (reference sequence). This CDR3 region has 17 residues. The chain's CDR3 is CASSPRGDGAAYNEQFF.

V and J are TRBV20-1 and TRBJ1-1; the D call from TCRdb, TRBD1, cannot be confirmed without DNA. Germline CDR1 reads DFQATT; CDR2 reads SNEGSKA (reference sequence). The CDR3 is 12 amino acids. CDR3 in amino acids: CSAATGETEAFF.

The rearrangement uses TRBV5-6 and TRBJ1-3; the TRBD1 assignment by TCRdb is unverifiable without DNA. Germline V lookup: CDR1 SGHDT, CDR2 YYEEEE. CDR3 length: 16 amino acids. This CDR3 reads CASSLPGTGPGNTIYF.